These 26 T cell receptor beta chains share one sample of origin, sequenced in a study of shared clonotypes between healthy human individuals (dated by TCRdb to the early 2020s). The library was prepared using the immunoSEQ multiplex PCR assay. The table comes from immuneACCESS by way of TCRdb, which keeps in-frame sequences with V and J called. Part of the clones is missing from these tables; in studies checked, under half for an unresolved V gene and the rest for unknown reasons. The sample table records about 1.5 million clones; around 98% of these occur just once. The biggest ten clones account for around 0.47% of the sample. The sample comprised naive CD4+ T cells sorted from blood. The intended sense of this specimen's cell subset or site label: CD45RA+ positively selected. Every receptor here comes from a man under 40 in good health.

For this clone: Other DNA sequences in the sample encode the same CDR3. The gene calls are TRBV9 and TRBJ2-1; TRBD1 matches at 7 bases. Germline trimming cut 4 bases from V and 4 bases from J; bases unmatched to any gene: 5. The CDR3 covers 14 residues. Germline V gives CDR1 SGDLS, CDR2 YYNGEE. The DNA of the CDR3 is TGTGCCAGCAGCTTCCGGGACAGTTACAATGAGCAGTTCTTC. Protein product: CASSFRDSYNEQFF. The full variable domain, its missing parts supplied by reference TRBV9 and TRBJ2-1, is DSGVTQTPKHLITATGQRVTLRCSPRSGDLSVYWYQQSLDQGLQFLIQYYNGEERAKGNILERFSAQQFPDLHSELNLSSLELGDSALYFCASSFRDSYNEQFFGPGTRLTVL.

This clone was seen only once. The same CDR3 also results from other DNA sequences found in this sample. The chain recombines TRBV6-6 with TRBJ2-5; tentative D call: TRBD2 (7 bases). Deletions cut 7 bases from V and 5 bases from J, with 8 bases between. The CDR3 extends over 11 amino acids. The germline V gene has CDR1 MNHNY and CDR2 SVGAGI (reference sequence). Written as DNA, the CDR3 is TGTGCCAGCAAGGGGGGGGAGACCCAGTACTTC. The encoded protein is CASKGGETQYF.

The chain is built from TRBV7-8 and TRBJ2-1; D gene ambiguous. The CDR3 length is 13 residues. Per germline, CDR1 SGHVS and CDR2 FQNEAQ. V lost 2 bases to trimming and J lost 9 bases, with 11 bases between them. Here the CDR3 DNA reads TGTGCCAGCAGCTTATCTGGCCCAGCTGAGCAGTTCTTC. Residues: CASSLSGPAEQFF.

This rearrangement joins TRBV5-1 to TRBJ1-3; D is ambiguous. Trimming stripped 10 bases from V and 0 bases from J, with 11 bases between. The germline V gene has CDR1 SGHRS and CDR2 YFSETQ. The CDR3 totals 13 residues. This CDR3 is CAARANSGNTIYF. CDR3 DNA sequence: TGCGCCGCTAGAGCAAACTCTGGAAACACCATATATTTT.

The CDR3, as DNA: TGCAGCGTTGAAGATCCGTGGGGCCTCGGACGGACTGGAAACACCATATATTTT. Translation: CSVEDPWGLGRTGNTIYF. This chain links TRBV29-1 with TRBJ1-3; tentative D call: TRBD1 (5 bases). Germline CDR1 reads SQVTM; CDR2 reads ANQGSEA. Trimming removed 0 bases from V and 2 bases from J, with 20 bases in between. This CDR3 is built from 18 residues.

V and J are TRBV10-3 and TRBJ2-1; D is uncertain. V dropped 2 bases and J dropped 5 bases, with 7 bases sitting between them. Germline lookup yields CDR1 ENHRY and CDR2 SYGVKD. The CDR3 totals 13 residues. CDR3 bases: TGTGCCATCAGTGAGAGACCGGACAATGAGCAGTTCTTC. It codes for CAISERPDNEQFF.

V is TRBV27 and J is TRBJ2-2, with TRBD2 matching 13 bases. The CDR3 has 19 residues. Germline CDR1 and CDR2: MNHEY and SMNVEV (reference sequence). V was clipped by 5 bases and J by 6 bases; unmatched bases: 15. CDR3 sequence reads: CASSHTGTSGAPLSGELFF. The CDR3 DNA is TGTGCCAGCAGTCACACCGGGACTAGCGGGGCCCCTCTATCCGGGGAGCTGTTTTTT.

The V call is TRBV27, the J call TRBJ2-7; 7 bases align to TRBD1. J gave up 6 bases and V 1 base, and 12 bases lay outside the gene matches. The CDR3 extends over 16 amino acids. Germline V gene sequence: CDR1 MNHEY, CDR2 SMNVEV (reference sequence). CDR3 DNA: TGTGCCAGCAGTTTATGGTACAGGGGTATGTCCGGCGAGCAGTACTTC. Translated: CASSLWYRGMSGEQYF.

This chain connects TRBV18 to TRBJ1-5; D remains unclear. The length of the CDR3 is 16 residues. Germline values: CDR1 KGHSH, CDR2 LQKENI. V was clipped by 3 bases and J by 1 base, with 13 bases between them. The CDR3 region has the DNA TGTGCCAGCTCACCTGCGGCGAAGCTGAGCAATCAGCCCCAGCATTTT. This sequence encodes CASSPAAKLSNQPQHF.

The chain carries TRBV2 and TRBJ2-2; D ambiguous. CDR1 and CDR2 (germline): SNHLY, FYNNEI. The V gene lost 5 bases and the J gene lost 3 bases, with 13 bases spanning the gap. This CDR3 has 15 residues. The CDR3 DNA sequence: TGTGCCAGCAGTATTCGAGAGATGGACACCGGGGAGCTGTTTTTT. Its protein is CASSIREMDTGELFF. Supplemented by reference TRBV2 and TRBJ2-2, the full variable domain reads EPEVTQTPSHQVTQMGQEVILRCVPISNHLYFYWYRQILGQKVEFLVSFYNNEISEKSEIFDDQFSVERPDGSNFTLKIRSTKLEDSAMYFCASSIREMDTGELFFGEGSRLTVL.

This clone was detected a few times. The chain couples TRBV12-5 to TRBJ1-1; the D gene is possibly TRBD1 (6 bases). The germline V and J ends were trimmed by 1 base and 5 bases, with 8 bases remaining between them. The CDR3 is 13 amino acids. Germline V lookup: CDR1 LGHNT, CDR2 FRNRAP. CDR3 in amino acids: CASGLEQGTEAFF. The CDR3 nucleotides read TGTGCTAGTGGTTTGGAACAGGGAACTGAAGCTTTCTTT.

This sequence joins TRBV14 and TRBJ2-5; 8 bases fit TRBD1. Trimming at V came to 2 bases and at J to 11 bases, leaving 10 bases not matched to a gene. The CDR3 loop spans 14 amino acids. Germline CDR1 and CDR2: SGHDN and FVKESK. The CDR3 coding sequence is TGTGCCAGCAGCCAAAGTCAACCAGGGGGCTATCAGTACTTC. Translation: CASSQSQPGGYQYF.

The rearrangement uses TRBV18 and TRBJ2-7; 8 bases map to TRBD1. In germline, CDR1 is KGHSH, CDR2 LQKENI. The V segment lost 6 bases and the J segment 1 base; nucleotides outside the gene matches: 11. CDR3 length equals 16 residues. CDR3 in amino acids: CASSKRTGSRSYEQYF. DNA for the CDR3: TGTGCCAGCTCTAAAAGGACAGGGTCGAGGTCCTACGAGCAGTACTTC.

On this clone itself: This sample also contains other DNA sequences that code for the same CDR3. V is TRBV5-1 and J is TRBJ1-4; no firm D call. V dropped 0 bases and J dropped 2 bases, with 5 bases sitting between them. Germline V gene lookup returns CDR1 SGHRS and CDR2 YFSETQ. The CDR3 consists of 14 residues. CDR3 region: CASSLAGTNEKLFF. CDR3 DNA sequence: TGCGCCAGCAGCTTGGCGGGTACTAATGAAAAACTGTTTTTT.

J is TRBJ1-1 and V is TRBV7-2; D remains ambiguous. The CDR3 length is 13 residues. Deletions cut 10 bases from V and 1 base from J, with 13 bases between. The V gene's germline CDR1 is SGHTA and CDR2 FQGNSA. In DNA form, the CDR3 reads TGTGCCACCAACTCGCCCAGGAACACTGAAGCTTTCTTT. Its translation is CATNSPRNTEAFF.

The chain employs TRBV18 and TRBJ1-3; 7 bases are shared with TRBD1. Trimming cost V 2 bases and J 0 bases; bases outside gene matches: 4. The germline CDR1 and CDR2 sequences are KGHSH and LQKENI. The CDR3 totals 16 residues. The CDR3 loop is CASSPKGQPSGNTIYF. DNA for the CDR3: TGTGCCAGCTCACCAAAGGGACAGCCCTCTGGAAACACCATATATTTT.

This chain joins TRBV5-6 and TRBJ1-2, with D possibly TRBD1 on 5 matching bases. The CDR3 length is 13 residues. Germline V gene data show CDR1 as SGHDT and CDR2 as YYEEEE. V lost 4 bases to trimming and J lost 4 bases, with 11 bases between them. Written as DNA, the CDR3 is TGTGCCAGCAGCCCCCGACAGCGCTATGGCTACACCTTC. Its translation: CASSPRQRYGYTF.

This clone was counted between two and nine times. The CDR3 loop reads CSAQMTLFGYTF. The DNA for the CDR3 is TGCAGCGCCCAGATGACCCTGTTTGGCTACACCTTC. The V call is TRBV29-1, the J call TRBJ1-2, with no clear D. CDR1 and CDR2 (germline): SQVTM, ANQGSEA. Trimming pared 7 bases from V and 7 bases from J, leaving 16 bases between. This CDR3 has 12 amino acids.

CDR3 sequence reads: CASSLEGWDYYTF. The CDR3, as DNA: TGCGCCAGCAGCTTGGAAGGGTGGGACTACTACACCTTC. The chain has TRBV5-1 and TRBJ1-2; tentatively, D is TRBD1 (5 bases). This CDR3 has 13 residues. Germline CDR1 reads SGHRS; CDR2 reads YFSETQ. V was shortened by 0 bases and J by 10 bases, with 13 bases between the two germline ends.

A single count supports this clone. Other DNA sequences within the sample encode an identical CDR3. The chain couples TRBV20-1 to TRBJ2-3; D is undetermined. V shed 2 bases and J shed 6 bases, with 6 bases lying between them. The CDR3 covers 11 residues. Germline CDR1 is DFQATT and CDR2 is SNEGSKA (reference sequence). CDR3 protein: CSARKLDTQYF. The CDR3 bases are TGCAGTGCTAGAAAACTGGATACGCAGTATTTT.

This sequence joins TRBV4-3 and TRBJ1-4, with 8 positions matching TRBD1. Germline CDR1 is LGHNA and CDR2 is YSLEER. The junction had 3 bases not matched to a gene; V was cut back by 1 base and J by 5 bases. The length of the CDR3 is 15 residues. The CDR3: CASSQGTGRNEKLFF. CDR3 in DNA: TGCGCCAGCAGCCAAGGGACAGGGCGGAATGAAAAACTGTTTTTT.

The chain carries TRBV5-6 and TRBJ2-2; weak D call: TRBD2 (5 bases). V lost 6 bases and J lost 5, with 23 bases in between. CDR3 length: 17 amino acids. Per germline, CDR1 SGHDT and CDR2 YYEEEE. The CDR3 loop is CASTPMEDAKRTGELFF. The CDR3 DNA follows: TGTGCCAGCACCCCAATGGAGGACGCCAAACGGACCGGGGAGCTGTTTTTT.

CDR3 sequence (DNA): TGTGCCAGCAGTGAAGCTCTGGGAGGGCTTGGCTACACCTTC. The encoded protein is CASSEALGGLGYTF. This sequence joins TRBV2 and TRBJ1-2, with unresolved D. V was shortened by 0 bases and J by 7 bases, with 12 bases between the two germline ends. Germline assignment: CDR1 SNHLY and CDR2 FYNNEI. The CDR3 runs to 14 residues. The variable domain in full, with the rest retrieved from reference TRBV2 and TRBJ1-2, is EPEVTQTPSHQVTQMGQEVILRCVPISNHLYFYWYRQILGQKVEFLVSFYNNEISEKSEIFDDQFSVERPDGSNFTLKIRSTKLEDSAMYFCASSEALGGLGYTFGSGTRLTVV.

As to this clone: At the DNA level, this CDR3 is encoded by other sequences in the same sample as well. This sequence joins TRBV28 and TRBJ1-5; D is undetermined. Germline CDR1 is MDHEN and CDR2 is SYDVKM. This CDR3 is built from 12 residues. The V and J ends lost 2 bases and 7 bases respectively, with 6 bases between them. The CDR3 DNA is TGTGCCAGCAGTTTACTTGGCCAGCCCCAGCATTTT. This gives the protein CASSLLGQPQHF.

This chain uses TRBV6-1 with TRBJ1-1; no reliable D call. Germline V CDR1 and CDR2: MNHNS, SASEGT. The V end lost 6 bases, the J end lost 1 base, and 9 bases lay between the germline ends. The CDR3 length is 13 residues. The CDR3, as DNA: TGTGCCAGCAGAGCAGCTCAGAACACTGAAGCTTTCTTT. Amino acids: CASRAAQNTEAFF.

This chain uses TRBV5-4 with TRBJ2-1, with D tentatively TRBD2 (7 bases). The CDR3 is made up of 15 amino acids. Germline V gene lookup returns CDR1 SGHNT and CDR2 YYREEE (reference sequence). V was shortened by 0 bases and J by 2 bases, with 9 bases between the two germline ends. CDR3 in amino acids: CASSLGEGAYNEQFF. The CDR3, as DNA: TGTGCCAGCAGCTTGGGGGAGGGGGCCTACAATGAGCAGTTCTTC.